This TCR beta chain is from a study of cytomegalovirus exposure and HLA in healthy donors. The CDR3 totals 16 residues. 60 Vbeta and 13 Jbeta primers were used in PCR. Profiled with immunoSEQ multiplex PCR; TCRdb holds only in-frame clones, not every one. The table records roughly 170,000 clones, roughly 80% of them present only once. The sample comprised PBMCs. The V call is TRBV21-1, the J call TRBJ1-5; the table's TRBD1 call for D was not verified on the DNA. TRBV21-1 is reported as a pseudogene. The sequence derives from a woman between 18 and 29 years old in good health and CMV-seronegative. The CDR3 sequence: CASSTPTVYSNQPQHF. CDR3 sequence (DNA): TGTGCCAGCAGCACCCCGACAGTTTATAGCAATCAGCCCCAGCATTTT.